The 25 T cell receptor beta chains reported below all come from one sample, sequenced in a study of T cell clonality in common variable immunodeficiency. The antigens for these receptors are not known. Sequenced by immunoSEQ multiplex PCR; TCRdb stores in-frame clones only, minus some. The sample presents some 19,000 clones, none singletons. Notes on the study in general: Reportedly, TCR beta sequences from common variable immunodeficiency showed fewer deletions and N-nucleotide insertions.

Input material: peripheral blood mononuclear cells. The source of these receptors is a human donor with common variable immunodeficiency.

This clone has more than one count but fewer than ten. The read gets to within 3 residues of the CDR3 end, and the germline J gene fills in the rest. V and J are TRBV20-1 and TRBJ2-5, with 8 bases that match TRBD2. The CDR3 runs to 17 residues. The germline V gene encodes CDR1 DFQATT and CDR2 SNEGSKA (reference sequence). V was pared by 0 bases and J by 2 bases, with 11 bases of the junction left unmatched. CDR3 amino acids: CSARDHFASGGQETQYF. The part of the CDR3 DNA that was read is TGCAGTGCTAGAGATCATTTCGCGAGCGGGGGTCAAGAGACC.

The table lists this clone with a few counts. The read stops 3 residues short of the end of the CDR3; the missing end is completed from the germline J gene. The J gene is TRBJ2-7, the V gene TRBV7-9, with 9 bases lining up with TRBD1. This CDR3 is 15 amino acids long. The V gene's germline CDR1 is SEHNR and CDR2 FQNEAQ (reference sequence). V was pared by 4 bases and J by 3 bases, with 7 bases of the junction left unmatched. The CDR3 sequence is CASSSPGQGIYEQYF. The sequenced CDR3 bases are TGTGCCAGCAGCTCGCCGGGACAGGGCATCTACGAG.

This CDR3 reads CASSGTGGRGQPQHF. CDR3 bases read: TGTGCCAGTAGTGGGACAGGGGGGCGCGGGCAGCCC. The chain recombines TRBV19 with TRBJ1-5; 11 bases fit TRBD1. The DNA ends 3 residues before the CDR3 does, and the rest of the CDR3 is filled in from the germline J gene. With V trimmed by 5 bases and J by 7 bases, 7 bases remained unmatched. The length of the CDR3 is 15 residues. Germline assignment: CDR1 LNHDA and CDR2 SQIVND (reference sequence).

Remarks on this clone: The sequence runs out 3 residues before the end of the CDR3; the remainder is reconstructed from the germline J gene. The rearrangement uses TRBV30 and TRBJ2-7; 10 bases agree with TRBD1. Germline CDR1 is GTSNPN and CDR2 is SVGIG (reference sequence). V lost 5 bases to trimming and J lost 3 bases; unmatched junction nucleotides: 1. This CDR3 comprises 12 residues. The CDR3 DNA, read in part, is TGTGCCTGGGGACAGGGGGGCTACGAG. It is translated as CAWGQGGYE. The whole CDR3 sequence is CAWGQGGYEQYF.

In this sample, this clone turned up many times. The read is 3 residues too short to cover the CDR3 end, so that end is filled in from the germline J gene. The chain combines TRBV7-8 with TRBJ2-7; D is undetermined. Trimming shortened V by 5 bases and J by 0 bases, and 14 bases separated the two germline ends. This CDR3 has 15 amino acids. Germline CDR1 is SGHVS and CDR2 is FQNEAQ. CDR3 protein: CASSTDPQISYEQYF. Incomplete CDR3 DNA: TGTGCCAGCAGCACAGATCCACAGATCTCCTACGAG.

Comment on this clone: The DNA ends 3 residues before the CDR3 does, and the rest of the CDR3 is filled in from the germline J gene. The rearrangement joins TRBV30 to TRBJ2-1; TRBD2 matches 12 bases. The junction had 9 bases not matched to a gene; V was cut back by 5 bases and J by 4 bases. This CDR3 comprises 16 residues. Germline loops: CDR1 GTSNPN, CDR2 SVGIG (reference sequence). The sequenced part of the CDR3 DNA is TGTGCCTGGGCCTTAGCCGGGACTAGCGGGTACAATGAG. It translates to CAWALAGTSGYNE. The whole CDR3 protein reads CAWALAGTSGYNEQFF.

This clone appeared many times. Coverage ceases 3 residues before the CDR3 finishes, and the germline J gene fills in the end. The chain uses TRBV29-1 and TRBJ2-1, with D perhaps matching TRBD1 (6 bases). This CDR3 comprises 16 residues. Germline V gene data show CDR1 as SQVTM and CDR2 as ANQGSEA. The V and J ends lost 5 bases and 2 bases respectively, with 19 bases between them. The CDR3 spells CSVKPPGGLTYNEQFF. The CDR3 bases that were read are TGCAGCGTTAAACCCCCTGGGGGCTTGACCTACAATGAG.

This clone was detected many times. A read error may produce the germline difference seen at one junction end. The CDR3 end falls 3 residues outside the read, so it is completed with the germline J gene. The chain employs TRBV4-2 and TRBJ2-3; 7 bases line up with TRBD1. The CDR3 is 16 amino acids. The germline V gene encodes CDR1 LGHNA and CDR2 YNFKEQ. Incomplete CDR3 DNA: TGCGCCAGCAGCCAACGACAGGGAAAGAGCACAGATACG. Protein: CASSQRQGKSTDT. The CDR3, in full, reads CASSQRQGKSTDTQYF.

This clone was counted a few times. Read coverage stops 3 residues before the CDR3 terminus; the germline J gene supplies the remainder. The chain couples TRBV7-2 to TRBJ1-2; D might be TRBD1 (6 bases). Germline CDR1 SGHTA, CDR2 FQGNSA. Trimming took off 5 bases at V and 4 bases at J, with 14 bases between the two ends. There are 14 residues in the CDR3. The DNA read from the CDR3 is TGTGCCAGCAGCCGGGACGGGGGGCCCTATGGC. Encoded protein: CASSRDGGPYG. The whole CDR3 sequence is CASSRDGGPYGYTF.

This clone was counted many times. The read ends 3 residues shy of where the CDR3 ends; the end is completed using the germline J gene. The chain recombines TRBV13 with TRBJ2-1; D not resolved. Germline CDR1 is PRHDT and CDR2 is FYEKMQ (reference sequence). Deletions cut 4 bases from V and 0 bases from J, with 10 bases between. This CDR3 has 15 amino acids. The CDR3 spells CASSSGFSSYNEQFF. The DNA read from the CDR3 is TGTGCCAGCAGCTCAGGCTTCAGCTCCTACAATGAG.

This clone was found a few times. The CDR3 end is not reached by the read, which stops 3 residues before it; the germline J gene fills it in. The chain couples TRBV7-9 to TRBJ2-1; the D gene is possibly TRBD1 (6 bases). This CDR3 spans 14 amino acids. V shed 5 bases and J shed 4 bases, with 12 bases lying between them. Germline V gene data show CDR1 as SEHNR and CDR2 as FQNEAQ (reference sequence). The CDR3 sequence is CASSIPGHYNEQFF. The sequenced part of the CDR3 DNA is TGTGCCAGCAGCATCCCGGGACATTACAATGAG. Filled out from reference TRBV7-9 and TRBJ2-1, the complete variable domain reads DTGVSQNPRHKITKRGQNVTFRCDPISEHNRLYWYRQTLGQGPEFLTYFQNEAQLEKSRLLSDRFSAERPKGSFSTLEIQRTEQGDSAMYLCASSIPGHYNEQFFGPGTRLTVL.

Concerning this clone itself: The sequenced fragment ends 3 residues before the CDR3 boundary, so the rest is inferred from the germline J gene. J is TRBJ2-3 and V is TRBV29-1; 9 nucleotides align to TRBD2. Germline loops: CDR1 SQVTM, CDR2 ANQGSEA. This CDR3 has 14 residues. Germline trimming cut 5 bases from V and 1 base from J; bases unmatched to any gene: 4. The covered CDR3 bases are TGCAGCGTTAAACTAGCGGGTCGCACAGATACG. Translation gives CSVKLAGRTDT. The whole CDR3 region reads CSVKLAGRTDTQYF.

This clone showed up just a few times. The read halts 3 residues ahead of the CDR3 end, with the missing end drawn from the germline J gene. The chain recombines TRBV20-1 with TRBJ1-5; 8 bases line up with TRBD1. The CDR3 runs 13 residues. Per germline, CDR1 DFQATT and CDR2 SNEGSKA (reference sequence). V shed 3 bases and J 5 bases; nucleotides not matched to a gene: 3. CDR3 sequence reads: CSARNRGDQPQHF. Incomplete CDR3 DNA: TGCAGTGCTAGGAACAGGGGGGATCAGCCC.

This clone was picked up many times. From the germline J gene comes the end of the CDR3, since the read stops 3 residues before it. The chain links TRBV5-1 to TRBJ2-5; D remains ambiguous. The CDR3 extends over 13 amino acids. Per germline, CDR1 SGHRS and CDR2 YFSETQ. V shed 3 bases and J shed 0 bases, with 6 bases lying between them. Partial CDR3 DNA: TGCGCCAGCAGCTACCAGGACCAAGAGACC. Protein sequence: CASSYQDQET. The entire CDR3 protein is CASSYQDQETQYF.

This clone occurred a few times. The read finishes 3 residues shy of the CDR3 end, and the germline J gene is used to complete it. V usage is TRBV7-2 and J usage is TRBJ2-7; TRBD1 matches 9 bases. Germline loops: CDR1 SGHTA, CDR2 FQGNSA. The CDR3 loop spans 15 amino acids. After removal of 4 bases from V and 2 bases from J, the junction contained 6 bases not matched to a gene. The DNA read from the CDR3 is TGTGCCAGCAGCTGGCCGGGACAGGGAACCTACGAG. Protein: CASSWPGQGTYE. The CDR3, in full, reads CASSWPGQGTYEQYF.

CDR3 loop: CASSTREFNEKLFF. The CDR3 DNA, read in part, is TGTGCCAGTAGTACGCGGGAGTTTAATGAAAAA. This rearrangement joins TRBV19 to TRBJ1-4; no firm D call. From the germline J gene comes the end of the CDR3, since the read stops 3 residues before it. The V end was cut by 4 bases, the J end by 4 bases, with 10 bases between. The germline gives CDR1 LNHDA, CDR2 SQIVND (reference sequence). The CDR3 consists of 14 residues.

A note on this clone: The missing CDR3 end, 3 residues past where the read stops, is filled in from the germline J gene. The chain combines TRBV5-5 with TRBJ1-1; possible D gene TRBD1, 5 bases. V dropped 2 bases and J dropped 0 bases, with 8 bases sitting between them. CDR3 length equals 14 residues. Germline V gene lookup returns CDR1 SGHKS and CDR2 YYEKEE (reference sequence). The CDR3 loop reads CASSLLDMNTEAFF. The sequenced CDR3 bases are TGTGCCAGCAGCTTACTGGACATGAACACTGAA.

There are a few counts of this clone. Incomplete CDR3 DNA: TGTGCCAGCAGTGGGCTCGACTTCTTATATGGC. Amino acids: CASSGLDFLYG. The whole CDR3 sequence is CASSGLDFLYGYTF. The chain has TRBV2 and TRBJ1-2; D gene unclear. The read stops 3 residues short of the end of the CDR3; the missing end is completed from the germline J gene. This CDR3 region has 14 residues. The germline CDR1 and CDR2 sequences are SNHLY and FYNNEI. V was cut by 4 bases and J by 5 bases, with 14 bases left in between.

This clone was detected many times. The sequenced CDR3 bases are TGTGCCAGCAGCTTAGCGCTACAGGGATACTATGGC. It specifies CASSLALQGYYG. The full CDR3 reads CASSLALQGYYGYTF. The chain uses TRBV7-2 and TRBJ1-2; a possible D gene is TRBD1 (6 bases). The DNA ends 3 residues before the CDR3 does, and the rest of the CDR3 is filled in from the germline J gene. CDR1 is SGHTA, CDR2 FQGNSA, per germline. The CDR3 has 15 amino acids. The V and J ends lost 0 bases and 3 bases respectively, with 11 bases between them.

There are a few counts of this clone. The read terminates 3 residues ahead of where the CDR3 ends, so the germline J gene completes it. The rearrangement links TRBV6-2 or TRBV6-3 to TRBJ2-6; possible D gene TRBD2, 6 bases. Trimming shortened V by 0 bases and J by 0 bases, and 9 bases separated the two germline ends. In germline, CDR1 is MNHEY, CDR2 SVGEGT. This CDR3 has 17 amino acids. Partial CDR3 DNA: TGTGCCAGCAGTTACTCGGAGGGGTCCTCTGGGGCCAACGTC. This encodes CASSYSEGSSGANV. The whole CDR3 sequence reads CASSYSEGSSGANVLTF.

This clone came up a few times. The CDR3 extends 3 residues past the end of the read, so its final part is completed from the germline J gene. This rearrangement joins TRBV19 to TRBJ2-5; 9 nucleotides agree with TRBD1. Germline CDR1 and CDR2: LNHDA and SQIVND (reference sequence). Losses at the gene ends were 10 bases for V and 5 bases for J; bases not matched to a gene: 17. The CDR3 runs 16 residues. Incomplete CDR3 DNA: TGTGCCACCCTTCGAACCGGGACAGGGAACGGCGAGACC. Amino acids: CATLRTGTGNGET. The complete CDR3 sequence is CATLRTGTGNGETQYF.

This clone appeared many times. The missing CDR3 end, 3 residues past where the read stops, is filled in from the germline J gene. The rearrangement uses TRBV6-2 or TRBV6-3 and TRBJ1-1; D not resolved. Germline V gives CDR1 MNHEY, CDR2 SVGEGT. The CDR3 extends over 14 amino acids. V was cut by 2 bases and J by 3 bases, with 10 bases left in between. The sequenced CDR3 bases are TGTGCCAGCAGTTACGATCGAGGGTACACTGAA. Its protein is CASSYDRGYTE. The CDR3 as a whole reads CASSYDRGYTEAFF.

By share, this clone counts as medium-sized. The read stops 3 residues short of the end of the CDR3; the missing end is completed from the germline J gene. The chain couples TRBV13 to TRBJ1-5, with 10 bases that match TRBD1. V dropped 5 bases and J dropped 5; count of bases not matched to a gene: 12. This CDR3 has 17 residues. The germline gives CDR1 PRHDT, CDR2 FYEKMQ (reference sequence). This CDR3 is CASSRRKTGGGDQPQHF. CDR3 DNA (partial): TGTGCCAGCAGCCGACGAAAGACAGGGGGCGGCGATCAGCCC.

In regard to this clone: The DNA ends 3 residues before the CDR3 does, and the rest of the CDR3 is filled in from the germline J gene. The gene calls are TRBV30 and TRBJ1-5; D might be TRBD1 (6 bases). Germline V gene lookup returns CDR1 GTSNPN and CDR2 SVGIG (reference sequence). CDR3 length: 13 residues. Trimming removed 4 bases from V and 4 bases from J, with 11 bases in between. The CDR3 is CAWTWGQNQPQHF. The sequenced part of the CDR3 DNA is TGTGCCTGGACCTGGGGGCAAAATCAGCCC. The whole variable domain, remainder taken from reference TRBV30 and TRBJ1-5, is SQTIHQWPATLVQPVGSPLSLECTVEGTSNPNLYWYRQAAGRGLQLLFYSVGIGQISSEVPQNLSASRPQDRQFILSSKKLLLSDSGFYLCAWTWGQNQPQHFGDGTRLSIL.

Turning to this clone: Sequencing ends 3 residues short of the CDR3 end; the germline J gene provides the rest. The chain carries TRBV7-2 and TRBJ2-7; TRBD2 might be the D (6 bases). Trimming cost V 3 bases and J 3 bases, with 15 bases left between them. The CDR3 is 15 residues long. Germline CDR1 reads SGHTA; CDR2 reads FQGNSA. CDR3 DNA, as far as it was read: TGTGCCAGCAGCTTTAAAGGGGACTCCTACTACGAG. Protein sequence: CASSFKGDSYYE. The complete CDR3 sequence is CASSFKGDSYYEQYF.